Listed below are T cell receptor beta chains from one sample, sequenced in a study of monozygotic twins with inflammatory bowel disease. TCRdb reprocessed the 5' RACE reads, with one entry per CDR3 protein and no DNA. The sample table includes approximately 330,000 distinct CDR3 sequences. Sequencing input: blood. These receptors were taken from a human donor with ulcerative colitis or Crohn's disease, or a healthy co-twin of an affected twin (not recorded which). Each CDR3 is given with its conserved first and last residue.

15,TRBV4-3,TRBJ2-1,CASSQGIHGYNEQFF
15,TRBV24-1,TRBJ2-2,CATSVVGRGTGELFF
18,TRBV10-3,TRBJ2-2,CAISARESGSENTGELFF
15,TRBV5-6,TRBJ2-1,CASSLETGVYNEQFF
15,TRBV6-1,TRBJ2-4,CASSRYNRGGNIQYF
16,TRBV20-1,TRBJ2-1,CSARDLRSGKYNEQFF
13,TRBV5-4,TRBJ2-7,CASSFPSSYEQYF
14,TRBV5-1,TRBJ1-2,CASRVDRGAEGYTF
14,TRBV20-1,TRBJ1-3,CSARGWTSGNTIYF
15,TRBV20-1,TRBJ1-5,CSARSGIVGNQPQHF
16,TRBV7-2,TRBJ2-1,CASSLSWDWSYNEQFF
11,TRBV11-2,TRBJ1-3,CVSSLAYTIYF
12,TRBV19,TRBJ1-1,CASSAGTGEAFF
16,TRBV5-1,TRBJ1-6,CASSLNPGTDYSPLHF
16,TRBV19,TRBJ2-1,CASSMAGQGASNEQFF
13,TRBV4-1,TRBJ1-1,CASSQNPNTEAFF
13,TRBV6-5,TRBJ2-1,CASSYGPTNEQFF
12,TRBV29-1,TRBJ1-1,CSVGREGAEAFF
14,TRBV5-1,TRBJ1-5,CASSFGQGNQPQHF
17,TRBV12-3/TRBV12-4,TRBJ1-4,CATGVPEGSTGYEKLFF
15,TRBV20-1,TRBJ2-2,CSASRPSRNTGELFF
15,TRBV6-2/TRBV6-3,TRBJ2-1,CASSRTSGRGNEQFF
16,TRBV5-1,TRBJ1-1,CASTASLGVQSTEAFF
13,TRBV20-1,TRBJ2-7,CSLSSGSPYEQYF
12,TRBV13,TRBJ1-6,CASSFRETPLHF
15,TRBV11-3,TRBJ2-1,CASSLQAGGRDEQFF
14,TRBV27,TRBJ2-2,CASSPRGWDGELFF
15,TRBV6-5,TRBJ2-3,CASSYRGGATDTQYF
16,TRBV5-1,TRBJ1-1,CASSSLTGGGNTEAFF
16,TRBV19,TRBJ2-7,CASKPAGQGSSYEQYF
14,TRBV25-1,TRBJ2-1,CASSESSSYNEQFF
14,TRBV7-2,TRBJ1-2,CASSLSLGRDGYTF
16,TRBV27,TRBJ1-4,CASSLSFGPYNEKLFF
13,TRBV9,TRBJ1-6,CASSVSVYSPLHF
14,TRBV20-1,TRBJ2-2,CSAPARAGTGELFF
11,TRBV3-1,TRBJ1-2,CAGSHPGTFTF
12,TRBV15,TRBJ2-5,CATSGSGETQYF
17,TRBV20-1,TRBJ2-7,CSARGGSGGPSSYEQYF
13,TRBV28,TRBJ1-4,CASSDRTKEKLFF
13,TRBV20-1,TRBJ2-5,CSVFGVRGETQYF
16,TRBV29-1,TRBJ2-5,CSVEKGVRREVETQYF
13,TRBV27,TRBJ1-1,CASSALPGPEAFF
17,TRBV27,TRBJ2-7,CASSKALAGVGTDEQYF
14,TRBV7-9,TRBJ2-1,CASSPNGGGNEQFF
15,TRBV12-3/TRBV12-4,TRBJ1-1,CASSRGQGGALGAFF
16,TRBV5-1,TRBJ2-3,CASSFGQQANTDTQYF
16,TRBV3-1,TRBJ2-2,CASSQRSGEWTGELFF
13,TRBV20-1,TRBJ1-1,CSAPGQPRTEAFF
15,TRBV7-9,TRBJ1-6,CASSESGQGPSPLHF
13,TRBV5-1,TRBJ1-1,CASSPGVGSEAFF
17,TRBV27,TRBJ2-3,CASSPYVTTGAPDTQYF
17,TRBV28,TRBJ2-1,CASSSWTTEVSYNEQFF
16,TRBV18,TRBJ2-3,CASSRGQGATTDTQYF
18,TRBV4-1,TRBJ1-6,CASSLRAALGGYNSPLHF